A selection of T cell receptor beta chains follows, all from one sample in a study of cytomegalovirus exposure and HLA in healthy donors. Profiled with immunoSEQ multiplex PCR; TCRdb holds only in-frame clones, not every one. The sample gives around 160,000 clones, about 65% of which show up once; just under 4.5% is in the top ten. Input material: PBMCs. The receptors originated from a woman between 18 and 29 years old in good health and CMV-seropositive. Each CDR3 is given with its conserved first and last residue. A D gene is named only where the DNA matches it firmly. Size values are once, few and many counts, or a class for expanded clones, and some rows have none.

j_call	v_call	d_call	clone_size	cdr3_nt	cdr3_aa
TRBJ1-2	TRBV19	NA	NA	TGTGCCAGTAGTAGGACGGACAGCTATGGCTACACCTTC	CASSRTDSYGYTF
TRBJ2-7	TRBV4-2	TRBD2	NA	TGTGCCAGCAGCCAAAAACACATTGGGACTAGCTCCTACGAGCAGTACTTC	CASSQKHIGTSSYEQYF
TRBJ1-5	TRBV27	NA	once	TGTGCCAGCAGTCTCGGGGGGAGCAATCAGCCCCAGCATTTT	CASSLGGSNQPQHF
TRBJ2-7	TRBV11-2	TRBD1	NA	TGTGCCAGCAGCGCCGGACAGGGGGCTCCACCCTACGAGCAGTACTTC	CASSAGQGAPPYEQYF
TRBJ2-1	TRBV5-1	TRBD2	NA	TGCGCCAGCAGCTTGGGGGTAGCGGGGCATAACAATGAGCAGTTCTTC	CASSLGVAGHNNEQFF
TRBJ1-1	TRBV27	TRBD1	once	TGTGCCAGCAGTCCGGGACAGGGGTACACTGAAGCTTTCTTT	CASSPGQGYTEAFF
TRBJ1-1	TRBV7-9	TRBD1	NA	TGTGCCAGCAGCCCCCCCCGGACAGGGAACACTGAAGCTTTCTTT	CASSPPRTGNTEAFF
TRBJ2-2	TRBV4-2	TRBD2	NA	TGTGCCAGCAGCGAAAGGACTAGCGGGGGGACCGGGGAGCTGTTTTTT	CASSERTSGGTGELFF
TRBJ1-1	TRBV28	NA	NA	TGTGCCAGCAGTCTAAACTTGAACACTGAAGCTTTCTTT	CASSLNLNTEAFF
TRBJ1-3	TRBV5-1	NA	NA	TGCGCCAGCAGACGATCCGGGACTCCCTTT	CASRRSGTPF
TRBJ2-5	TRBV2	TRBD2	NA	TGTGCCAGCGGGACTAGCGGGGTCCCTGAGACCCAGTACTTC	CASGTSGVPETQYF
TRBJ1-1	TRBV7-9	NA	NA	TGTGCCAGCAGCTTTCCCCGCCCAGGGATTTGGGACACTGAAGCTTTCTTT	CASSFPRPGIWDTEAFF